Below are 17 T cell receptor beta chains sequenced from a single sample in a study of shared clonotypes between healthy human individuals (dated by TCRdb to the early 2020s). The library relied on the immunoSEQ multiplex PCR assay. TCRdb limited this immuneACCESS table to in-frame rearrangements with V and J called. A share of clones is missing; checked studies link under half to unresolved V genes, and the rest is unexplained. In this sample the table shows millions of clones, roughly 96% of which occur a single time. More than 0.1% of the sample is taken by the ten largest. Sequencing was performed on naive CD4+ T cells sorted from blood. Read against the paper, the sample's cell subset or site label means: CD45RA+ positively selected. The receptors originated from a man younger than 35 in good health.

This sequence joins TRBV5-1 and TRBJ2-5; 7 bases align to TRBD2. CDR1 is SGHRS, CDR2 YFSETQ, per germline. The CDR3 is 15 amino acids. V shed 6 bases and J 2 bases; nucleotides not matched to a gene: 10. The CDR3 region has the DNA TGCGCCAGCACCTCCCTCTTCGGGGGGCAAGAGACCCAGTACTTC. Translated, it gives CASTSLFGGQETQYF.

The chain has TRBV6-6 and TRBJ1-5, with no clear D. The CDR3 loop spans 14 amino acids. Germline values: CDR1 MNHNY, CDR2 SVGAGI (reference sequence). Trimming took 6 bases from V and 0 from J, leaving 9 bases between them. DNA for the CDR3: TGTGCCAGCAGACAGAGAAATAGCAATCAGCCCCAGCATTTT. Encoded protein: CASRQRNSNQPQHF.

With respect to this clone: Different DNA sequences within this sample yield the same CDR3. V and J are TRBV7-9 and TRBJ1-1; D is undetermined. The CDR3 length is 12 residues. V was clipped by 3 bases and J by 2 bases, with 4 bases between them. Germline V gives CDR1 SEHNR, CDR2 FQNEAQ (reference sequence). The CDR3: CASSFPNTEAFF. The CDR3 DNA is TGTGCCAGCAGCTTTCCCAACACTGAAGCTTTCTTT.

The CDR3 region is CASSYSTRDGEQYF. The CDR3 DNA follows: TGTGCCAGCAGTTACTCGACTAGGGACGGCGAGCAGTACTTC. This rearrangement joins TRBV6-5 to TRBJ2-7; maybe TRBD2 (6 bases). Germline assignment: CDR1 MNHEY and CDR2 SVGAGI. The CDR3 covers 14 residues. The ends were cut back, 0 bases at V and 6 bases at J, with 12 bases in the middle.

In regard to this clone: At the DNA level, this CDR3 is encoded by other sequences in the same sample as well. The gene calls are TRBV9 and TRBJ2-2; 10 bases are a match to TRBD2. After removal of 2 bases from V and 4 bases from J, the junction contained 2 bases not matched to a gene. Germline V gives CDR1 SGDLS, CDR2 YYNGEE. The CDR3 has 15 amino acids. This CDR3 reads CASSVLAGGTGELFF. CDR3 coding DNA: TGTGCCAGCAGCGTCTTAGCGGGGGGCACCGGGGAGCTGTTTTTT.

The V gene is TRBV6-6, the J gene TRBJ1-5; D uncertain. This CDR3 is built from 16 residues. V was pared by 2 bases and J by 4 bases, with 15 bases between. Germline V gene lookup returns CDR1 MNHNY and CDR2 SVGAGI (reference sequence). CDR3 in amino acids: CASSYPIGLMNQPQHF. CDR3 DNA: TGTGCCAGCAGTTACCCGATAGGGTTGATGAATCAGCCCCAGCATTTT.

Notes on this clone: This same CDR3 is encoded by further DNA sequences in the sample. The genes are TRBV6-5 and TRBJ2-3; 7 bases line up with TRBD1. The CDR3 contains 14 residues. V was pared by 5 bases and J by 1 base, with 3 bases of the junction left unmatched. Germline V gene lookup returns CDR1 MNHEY and CDR2 SVGAGI. The CDR3 nucleotides read TGTGCCAGCAGTAGGGGGCTCGGCACAGATACGCAGTATTTT. This gives the protein CASSRGLGTDTQYF.

The chain has TRBV6-1 and TRBJ1-1; 9 nucleotides match TRBD1. V shed 7 bases, J shed 3 bases, and the junction held 3 bases outside the gene matches. This CDR3 region has 13 residues. Germline lookup yields CDR1 MNHNS and CDR2 SASEGT. CDR3 residues: CASTGTGHTEAFF. CDR3 sequence (DNA): TGTGCCAGCACTGGGACAGGGCACACTGAAGCTTTCTTT.

This clone turned up a few times. The chain uses TRBV27 and TRBJ1-6; D might be TRBD1 (6 bases). CDR1 is MNHEY and CDR2 is SMNVEV in the germline V gene (reference sequence). The CDR3 loop spans 15 amino acids. With 11 bases removed from V and 13 bases from J, the gap between germline ends came to 27 bases. The CDR3, as DNA: TGTGCCTCCCAAGACGTGGGGGGCTATCGGGTTCCCCTCCACTTT. Its translation is CASQDVGGYRVPLHF.

This chain joins TRBV5-1 and TRBJ2-2; a weak D match, TRBD2 (6 bases). The V end lost 4 bases, the J end lost 4 bases, and 14 bases lay between the germline ends. The CDR3 runs to 15 residues. The germline V gene encodes CDR1 SGHRS and CDR2 YFSETQ. The CDR3 coding sequence is TGCGCCAGCAGCCTATCGGGACTTGTCACCGGGGAGCTGTTTTTT. Amino acids: CASSLSGLVTGELFF.

J is TRBJ1-2 and V is TRBV6-1; D not certain. The germline V and J ends were trimmed by 7 bases and 4 bases, with 19 bases remaining between them. This CDR3 is built from 15 residues. Germline-derived CDR1 and CDR2 are MNHNS and SASEGT. For the CDR3, the DNA is TGTGCCAGCACCACAAGGGCCCCTCGGGGCTATGGCTACACCTTC. Translation gives CASTTRAPRGYGYTF.

The chain's CDR3 is CASSLSRGDTQYF. The CDR3 DNA reads TGCGCCAGCAGCTTGAGTAGAGGAGATACGCAGTATTTT. V is TRBV5-1 and J is TRBJ2-3; D remains unclear. Trimming left V 1 base short and J 5 bases short, with 8 bases between. The CDR3 runs 13 residues. Germline loops: CDR1 SGHRS, CDR2 YFSETQ.

The chain has TRBV7-2 and TRBJ1-5; D not certain. The CDR3 has 13 amino acids. V dropped 5 bases and J dropped 4 bases, with 9 bases sitting between them. CDR1 SGHTA and CDR2 FQGNSA come from the germline V gene. The CDR3 DNA follows: TGTGCCAGCAGCGGGCCGGGGAATCAGCCCCAGCATTTT. Translation gives CASSGPGNQPQHF.

About this clone: Different DNA sequences within this sample yield the same CDR3. The gene calls are TRBV30 and TRBJ2-3; 7 bases match TRBD1. CDR1 and CDR2 from the germline V gene are GTSNPN and SVGIG (reference sequence). Trimming took 2 bases from V and 4 from J; bases not matched to a gene: 3. The CDR3 covers 13 residues. The chain's CDR3 is CAWSSQGADTQYF. As DNA, the CDR3 is TGTGCCTGGAGTTCGCAGGGGGCAGATACGCAGTATTTT.

The CDR3 region is CASSLGGRGNTEAFF. The DNA of the CDR3 is TGTGCCAGCAGCTTAGGTGGGAGGGGAAACACTGAAGCTTTCTTT. This sequence joins TRBV7-9 and TRBJ1-1, with D maybe TRBD1 (5 bases). Germline V gene data show CDR1 as SEHNR and CDR2 as FQNEAQ (reference sequence). Trimming left V 1 base short and J 2 bases short, with 11 bases between. This CDR3 is 15 amino acids long.

The rearrangement uses TRBV11-2 and TRBJ1-6, with unresolved D. The CDR3 totals 15 residues. The germline CDR1 and CDR2 sequences are SGHAT and FQNNGV. Trimming stripped 5 bases from V and 17 bases from J, with 25 bases between. The DNA for the CDR3 is TGTGCCAGCAGCCCATCAGGAGGTAAGCTCCACTGGTTCCACTTT. It specifies CASSPSGGKLHWFHF.

The J gene is TRBJ2-2, the V gene TRBV18; 12 nucleotides agree with TRBD2. CDR1 is KGHSH, CDR2 LQKENI, per germline. V was clipped by 4 bases and J by 4 bases; unmatched bases: 4. The CDR3 runs to 16 residues. CDR3 DNA: TGTGCCAGCTCACAACCTAGCGGGAGGGCCACCGGGGAGCTGTTTTTT. Translation: CASSQPSGRATGELFF.